This TCR beta chain was recorded in a study of blood T cell repertoires in COVID-19. Study summary: Sites in the United States, Italy and Spain provided acute and convalescent COVID-19 samples.

CDR1 and CDR2 from the germline V gene are LGHDT and YNNKEL (reference sequence). The CDR3 loop spans 20 amino acids. V lost 2 bases, J lost 7 bases, and 18 bases stayed unmatched. This clone came up a few times. Libraries were prepared by immunoSEQ multiplex PCR; TCRdb keeps only in-frame clonotypes and omits some of them. Of over 200,000 clones in the sample, roughly four fifths were seen once. The clonotype originates from a man in his fifties or sixties who had recovered from COVID-19. The chain links TRBV3-1 (or the pseudogene TRBV3-2) to TRBJ1-6; 9 nucleotides line up with TRBD1. The sample taken for sequencing was PBMCs or T cells enriched from blood (not recorded which). This chain's CDR3 is CASSQWIRGTGFDCNSPLHF. The CDR3 nucleotides are TGTGCCAGCAGCCAATGGATTAGGGGGACAGGGTTTGATTGCAATTCACCCCTCCACTTT.